This T cell receptor beta chain was sequenced for a study of blood T cell repertoires in COVID-19. Only in-frame clones appear in the TCRdb table, and some are missing; sequencing was by immunoSEQ multiplex PCR. The sample carries fewer than 350,000 clones, about nine tenths recorded once. The V end was cut by 6 bases, the J end by 12 bases, with 21 bases between. From germline, CDR1 is MNHEY and CDR2 SMNVEV (reference sequence). This CDR3 region has 15 residues. Sequencing used PBMCs or T cells enriched from blood (not recorded which). The V gene is TRBV27, the J gene TRBJ1-6; D gene uncertain. The receptor was derived from a woman aged 30 to 39 who had been exposed to COVID-19. The CDR3, as DNA: TGTGCCAGCAGCCCTACCCCGGGGAGGACCATACCCCTCCACTTT. It translates to CASSPTPGRTIPLHF.